The text below deals with one T cell receptor (beta chain). The repertoire was sequenced with immunoSEQ multiplex PCR; TCRdb's copy has only in-frame clones and lacks some. The sample holds fewer than 35,000 clones, about 92% seen once. The V and J ends lost 7 bases and 8 bases, in that order; junction bases with no gene match: 15. The CDR3 contains 15 residues. Germline CDR1 reads SNHLY; CDR2 reads FYNNEI. The data originate from a study of T cell changes during pregnancy in multiple sclerosis. The receptor was derived from a female donor in good health, enrolled as a control in a pregnancy study. The specimen was CD4+ T cells from peripheral blood mononuclear cells, collected in the second trimester of pregnancy. The genes are TRBV2 and TRBJ1-2; 8 positions match TRBD1. The CDR3 region has the DNA TGTGCCAGCACCCAACTAACAGGGGGGAGTCGGGGCTACACCTTC. Its translation is CASTQLTGGSRGYTF.